This T cell receptor (beta chain) was sequenced during a study of a mutant IDH1 vaccine in newly diagnosed glioma. On the study more broadly: Patients got radiotherapy, temozolomide, or both beforehand, and most got both. Study-wide results and caveats: Pseudoprogression appeared unlinked to shifts in leading peripheral T cell clonotypes.

The time point here: week 23, last vaccination. Every single dose of the vaccine, 300 ug of mutant IDH1 20-mer peptide, came with topical imiquimod. This clone has a single count. The target antigen is unknown. Produced via immunoSEQ multiplex PCR; TCRdb's table is partial and in-frame only. Altogether roughly 51,000 clones are present, about 81% being singletons, with the ten largest covering 6.5% to 9%. Looked up from germline, CDR1 is SGHRS and CDR2 is YFSETQ. CDR3 length equals 13 residues. The TCR comes from a middle-aged woman with glioma. Some clones in this sample may be carry-over from other donors' samples. V gene TRBV5-1 combines with J gene TRBJ2-5; 9 bases align to TRBD1. The DNA matches TRBJ2-7 better at its end, which makes the J call doubtful. Material: PBMCs, obtained from a glioma patient whose treatment included an IDH1 peptide vaccine. For the CDR3, the DNA is TGCGCCAGCAATTTACAGGGGGCTAACGAGCAGTACTTC. Its protein product is CASNLQGANEQYF.